The 2 T cell receptor beta chains in this list originate from one sample, sequenced in a study of T cells in Graves' hyperthyroidism and ophthalmopathy. TCR beta CDR3 sequences were amplified from RNA transcripts. The HTBI primer set drove a first-round RT-PCR of the TCR CDR3. TCRdb re-analysed the multiplex PCR reads in MiXCR, keeping a single row per CDR3 protein. Here the sample spans 640,000 or so distinct CDR3 sequences, 14% being singletons. Material: blood. The source is a young woman with Graves' ophthalmopathy.

This clonotype was recorded at least ten times. The chain carries TRBV7-2 and TRBJ2-3; D unclear. V was cut by 0 bases and J by 2 bases, with 15 bases left in between. Per the germline V gene, CDR1 is SGHTA and CDR2 is FQGNSA. This CDR3 region has 17 residues. The CDR3 is CASSLATGVQSTDTQYF. CDR3 coding DNA: TGTGCCAGCAGCTTAGCAACTGGGGTTCAGTCCACAGATACGCAGTATTTT.

In this sample, this clonotype turned up many times. The chain recombines TRBV7-9 with TRBJ2-6; TRBD2 aligns across 7 bases. Trimming at V came to 4 bases and at J to 4 bases, leaving 13 bases not matched to a gene. The CDR3 loop spans 18 amino acids. CDR1 and CDR2 (germline): SEHNR, FQNEAQ (reference sequence). The CDR3 spells CASSSEGGFLAGANVLTF. Written as DNA, the CDR3 is TGTGCCAGCAGCTCCGAGGGAGGGTTTCTGGCCGGGGCCAACGTCCTGACTTTC.